The rows below give T cell receptor beta chains drawn from one sample of a study of T cell repertoires in cytomegalovirus infection. TCRdb analysed the reads with MiXCR anew, one entry per CDR3 protein. The table has about 180,000 distinct CDR3 sequences, over 13% seen once; the top ten hold about a quarter. The sample taken for sequencing was PBMCs. These receptors were taken from a human donor in good health (CMV status not recorded). Some clones in this sample may be carry-over from other donors' samples. The CDR3 runs from the conserved cysteine through the conserved F or W. D genes are given only for firm matches. Part of the rows lack a size; the others show once, few, many or a class for expanded clones.

j_call d_call clone_size v_call cdr3_nt cdr3_aa
TRBJ2-5 . . TRBV4-1 TGCGCCAGCAGCCAGAGGACAGAAGAGACCCAGTACTTC CASSQRTEETQYF
TRBJ1-1 . . TRBV14 TGTGCCAGCAGCCTTAAGGTCGGGCTGAACACTGAAGCTTTCTTT CASSLKVGLNTEAFF
TRBJ1-1 . . TRBV6-2/TRBV6-3 TGTGCCAGCAGTTATAGGGCAGGGGTGGCTGAAGCTTTCTTT CASSYRAGVAEAFF
TRBJ1-1 . few TRBV29-1 TGCAGCGTTGGGGAACCGGTCGCCAACACTGAAGCTTTCTTT CSVGEPVANTEAFF
TRBJ2-7 . many TRBV7-8 TGTGCCAGCAGCTTAAGAGCCTACGAGCAGTACTTC CASSLRAYEQYF
TRBJ2-7 TRBD1 . TRBV6-2/TRBV6-3 TGTGCCAGCACTACCGGGACAGGGTTTCACGAGCAGTACTTC CASTTGTGFHEQYF
TRBJ1-5 TRBD1 many TRBV11-2 TGTGCCAGCAGCTTAGATCAAGGGGGCGATCAGCCCCAGCATTTT CASSLDQGGDQPQHF
TRBJ2-3 . . TRBV29-1 TGCAGCGTGAGTGGTCGAAGCACAGATACGCAGTATTTT CSVSGRSTDTQYF
TRBJ2-1 . many TRBV7-9 TGTGCCAGCAGCAGGCCCCCTGATGAGCAGTTCTTC CASSRPPDEQFF
TRBJ1-2 . few TRBV29-1 TGCAGCGTTGAAGAAAGAAATGGCTACACCTTC CSVEERNGYTF
TRBJ2-3 TRBD2 many TRBV7-2 TGTGCCAGCAGCTCCAGACTAGCGGGAATCACAGATACGCAGTATTTT CASSSRLAGITDTQYF
TRBJ2-4 . . TRBV5-1 TGCGCCAGCAGCCCCGGGGGCAAAAACATTCAGTACTTC CASSPGGKNIQYF
TRBJ2-7 . . TRBV7-3 TGTGCCAGCAGCTTAGATCCCTCTAGCGAGCAGTACTTC CASSLDPSSEQYF
TRBJ1-4 . . TRBV13 TGTGCCAGCAGCGTTGCCGGGCCCTCCAGAACTAATGAAAAACTGTTTTTT CASSVAGPSRTNEKLFF
TRBJ2-2 . many TRBV7-8 TGTGCCAGCAGCTTAATTAGGGGCACCGGGGAGCTGTTTTTT CASSLIRGTGELFF
TRBJ2-3 TRBD1 many TRBV28 TGTGCCAGCAGTCACAGGGGGCCCACAGATACGCAGTATTTT CASSHRGPTDTQYF
TRBJ2-7 TRBD1 . TRBV7-6 TGTGCCAGCAGCCCCCGGGACAGACCTTCCTACGAGCAGTACTTC CASSPRDRPSYEQYF
TRBJ2-3 . many TRBV7-2 TGTGCCAGCAGCTTATCCCCACCCACAGATACGCAGTATTTT CASSLSPPTDTQYF
TRBJ2-7 . . TRBV29-1 TGCAGCGTTCTCAAACTCCGGGACACCCGCTACGAGCAGTACTTC CSVLKLRDTRYEQYF
TRBJ2-7 . many TRBV7-2 TGTGCCAGCAGCACACGTCCTCTCTCCTACGAGCAGTACTTC CASSTRPLSYEQYF
TRBJ2-1 TRBD2 . TRBV12-3/TRBV12-4 TGTGCCAGCAGCTCCACGCGGGGGGGGGGGCATGAGCAGTTCTTC CASSSTRGGGHEQFF
TRBJ1-2 . . TRBV5-4 TGTGCCAGCAGCTTCGAAGGCAGGACCAACTTCCGGGGCTACACCTTC CASSFEGRTNFRGYTF
TRBJ2-7 . . TRBV24-1 TGTGCCACCAGTGATCCGAGGACAGGGAGGGACGAGCAGTACTTC CATSDPRTGRDEQYF
TRBJ2-5 . few TRBV27 TGTGCCAGCAGTTTCGACCCGACGGAAGAGACCCAGTACTTC CASSFDPTEETQYF
TRBJ2-7 . . TRBV20-1 TGCAGTGCTCCCCTGGGGCTATCATTGAACTACGAGCAGTACTTC CSAPLGLSLNYEQYF
TRBJ1-2 TRBD1 few TRBV7-2 TGTGCCAGCAGCTTAGCCTGGACAGGGAACTATGGCTACACCTTC CASSLAWTGNYGYTF
TRBJ1-1 . . TRBV6-4 TGTGCCAGCAGTGACTCAGACAACACTGAAGCTTTCTTT CASSDSDNTEAFF
TRBJ1-2 . . TRBV27 TGTGCCAGCAGCGGCCCAAATGGCTACACCTTC CASSGPNGYTF
TRBJ2-2 . . TRBV9 TGTGCCAGCAGCGCCGTATGGAACACCGGGGAGCTGTTTTTT CASSAVWNTGELFF
TRBJ2-2 TRBD1 . TRBV4-1 TGCGCCAGCAGCCCCTTACCGGGGACAGGGGGCTTAAACACCGGGGAGCTGTTTTTT CASSPLPGTGGLNTGELFF
TRBJ2-2 TRBD1 . TRBV19 TGTGCCAGTAGTACCTTCGTTACAGGGGCCATCACCGGGGAGCTGTTTTTT CASSTFVTGAITGELFF
TRBJ1-5 TRBD1 many TRBV18 TGTGCCAGCTCAGCAGGGGGCGTGAATCAGCCCCAGCATTTT CASSAGGVNQPQHF
TRBJ1-4 . many TRBV28 TGTGCCAGCAGTTTGCAGGCGTCCGCAGAAAAACTGTTTTTT CASSLQASAEKLFF
TRBJ2-5 TRBD1 . TRBV7-3 TGTGCCAGCAGCTTTTCCCAGGGGGCTCGTGAGACCCAGTACTTC CASSFSQGARETQYF
TRBJ1-5 . few TRBV9 TGTGCCAGCAGCGTAGGGGAGGGCCAGCCCCAGCATTTT CASSVGEGQPQHF
TRBJ1-2 . . TRBV5-6 TGTGCCAGCAGCGATATAAGGGAGAACTATGGCTACACCTTC CASSDIRENYGYTF
TRBJ2-3 TRBD2 . TRBV12-3/TRBV12-4 TGTGCCAGCAGTTTCTCCACTAGGTGGGGGGGTGGAGATACGCAGTATTTT CASSFSTRWGGGDTQYF
TRBJ2-5 TRBD2 many TRBV28 TGTGCCAGCAGTCAAAGCGGGAGAGGGGGGGAGACCCAGTACTTC CASSQSGRGGETQYF
TRBJ1-6 . few TRBV2 TGTGCCAGCAGTCGACAGAATTCACCCCTCCACTTT CASSRQNSPLHF
TRBJ1-5 . many TRBV7-2 TGTGCCAGCAGCTTACCGGGATCCCGGGGAAATCAGCCCCAGCATTTT CASSLPGSRGNQPQHF
TRBJ2-7 . . TRBV29-1 TGCAGCGTTGAAGAAAGGATTAGTAGCTACGAGCAGTACTTC CSVEERISSYEQYF
TRBJ2-2 . few TRBV6-5 TGTGCCAGCAGCCCGGGACCTGGCCACGGGGAGCTGTTTTTT CASSPGPGHGELFF
TRBJ1-1 TRBD1 few TRBV6-5 TGTGCCAGCAGTTGGACAGGGAAAAAAGCTGAAGCTTTCTTT CASSWTGKKAEAFF